The clone carrying this TCR beta chain ranks as medium-sized. The antigen is undetermined. The data are from a study of T and B cells in COVID-19 patients. Overall study context: Of 20 active-infection patients, 15 to 18 carried comorbidities linked to unfavorable COVID-19 outcome.

This CDR3 is 12 amino acids long. The germline gives CDR1 SQVTM, CDR2 ANQGSEA. J was trimmed by 4 bases and V by 6 bases; bases with no gene match: 1. Study results and limitations: Symptomatic-phase blood samples from mildly ill patients and early samples from severe cases were scarce.

TRB was amplified from about 260-540 ng of blood genomic DNA. TRB rearrangements were amplified by multiplex PCR with BIOMED2 TRB-A/B primers. In TCRdb, the multiplex PCR reads were re-called with MiXCR into one record per CDR3 protein. The profile shows 20,000 to 25,000 distinct CDR3 sequences, approximately 30% of them singletons. V usage is TRBV29-1 and J usage is TRBJ1-1; the match to TRBD1 covers 11 bases. The sequence was collected from a human donor who had recovered from COVID-19. Sequencing input: blood. The CDR3 coding sequence is TGCAGCGTAGGGACAGGGGGCACTGAAGCTTTCTTT. This codes for CSVGTGGTEAFF.